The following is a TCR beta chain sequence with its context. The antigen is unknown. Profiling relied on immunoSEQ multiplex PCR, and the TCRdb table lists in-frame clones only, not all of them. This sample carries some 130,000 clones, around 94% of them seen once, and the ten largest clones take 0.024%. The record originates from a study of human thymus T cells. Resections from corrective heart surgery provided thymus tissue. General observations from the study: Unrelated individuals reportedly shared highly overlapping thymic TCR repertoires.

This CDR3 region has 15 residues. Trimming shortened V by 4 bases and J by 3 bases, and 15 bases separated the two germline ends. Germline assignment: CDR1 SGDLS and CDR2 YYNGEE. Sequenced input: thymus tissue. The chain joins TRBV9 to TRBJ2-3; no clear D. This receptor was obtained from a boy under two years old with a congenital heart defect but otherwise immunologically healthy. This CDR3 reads CASSLPGRPTDTQYF. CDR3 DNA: TGTGCCAGCAGCCTCCCCGGCAGGCCAACAGATACGCAGTATTTT.